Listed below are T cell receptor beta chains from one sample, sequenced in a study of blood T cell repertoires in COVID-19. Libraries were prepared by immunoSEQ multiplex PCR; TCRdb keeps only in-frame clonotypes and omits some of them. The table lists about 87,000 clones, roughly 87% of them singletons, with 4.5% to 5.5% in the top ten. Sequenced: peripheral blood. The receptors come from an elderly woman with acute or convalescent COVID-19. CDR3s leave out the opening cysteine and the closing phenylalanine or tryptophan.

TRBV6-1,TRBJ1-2,ASSEGGGGGDYGYT
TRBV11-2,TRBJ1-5,ASSPGTGGQPQH
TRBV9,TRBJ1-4,ASSFREGTGEKLF
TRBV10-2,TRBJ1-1,ASMNGMNTEAF
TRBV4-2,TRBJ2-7,ASSQTDREYEQY
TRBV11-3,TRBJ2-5,ASSPGGFNQETQY
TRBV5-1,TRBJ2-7,ASSPQHRSQGLSYEQY
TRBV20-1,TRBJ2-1,SAIAGEQF
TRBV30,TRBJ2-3,AWSVRGGTDTQY
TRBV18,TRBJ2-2,ASSQRDRGNTGELF
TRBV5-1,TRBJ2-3,ASSFGQGSTDTQY
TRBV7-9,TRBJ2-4,ASSFGLAGRAAKNIQY
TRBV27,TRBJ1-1,ASSLLGMGALNTEAF
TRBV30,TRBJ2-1,AWRRTSGYNEQF
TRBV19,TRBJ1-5,ASSGRDNQPQH
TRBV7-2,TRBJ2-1,ASSHTDRGYNEQF
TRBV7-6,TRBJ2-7,ASSLGAGVTYEQY
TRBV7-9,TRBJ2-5,ASPSDPRGIETQY
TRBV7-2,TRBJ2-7,ASSLASSQRGSYEQY
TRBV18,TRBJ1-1,ASSQDRGNTEAF
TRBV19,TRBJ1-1,ASSESQGTAF
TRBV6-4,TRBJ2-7,ASSEEGGPYEQY
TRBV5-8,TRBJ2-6,ASSLALGYGANVLT
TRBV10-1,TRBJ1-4,ASSDNAREGEKLF
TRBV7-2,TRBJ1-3,ASRQGSGNTIY
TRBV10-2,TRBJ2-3,ASNRGPGTDTQY
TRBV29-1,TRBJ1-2,SVEDTGQLYGYT